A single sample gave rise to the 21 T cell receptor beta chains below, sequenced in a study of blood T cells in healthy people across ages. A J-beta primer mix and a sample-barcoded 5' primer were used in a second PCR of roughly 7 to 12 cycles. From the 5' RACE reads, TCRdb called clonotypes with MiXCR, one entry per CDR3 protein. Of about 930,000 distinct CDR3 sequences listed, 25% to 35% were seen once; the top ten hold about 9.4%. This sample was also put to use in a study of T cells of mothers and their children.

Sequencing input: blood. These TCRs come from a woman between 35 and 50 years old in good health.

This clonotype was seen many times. The CDR3, as DNA: TGTGCCAGCAGCTTAGATCCCTTTACGTCTAGGCCCTACGAGCAGTACTTC. It translates to CASSLDPFTSRPYEQYF. The chain employs TRBV11-2 and TRBJ2-7; no firm D call. CDR1 and CDR2 (germline): SGHAT, FQNNGV. There are 17 residues in the CDR3. The V end lost 0 bases, the J end lost 2 bases, and 17 bases lay between the germline ends.

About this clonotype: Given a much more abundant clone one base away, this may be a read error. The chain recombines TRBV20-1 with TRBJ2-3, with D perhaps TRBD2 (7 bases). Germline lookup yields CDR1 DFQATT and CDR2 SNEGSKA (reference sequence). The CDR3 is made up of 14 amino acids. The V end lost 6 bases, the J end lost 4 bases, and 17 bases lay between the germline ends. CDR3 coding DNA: TGCAGTGCGGCGGGGGCCACGACTCCAGATACGCAGTATTTT. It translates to CSAAGATTPDTQYF.

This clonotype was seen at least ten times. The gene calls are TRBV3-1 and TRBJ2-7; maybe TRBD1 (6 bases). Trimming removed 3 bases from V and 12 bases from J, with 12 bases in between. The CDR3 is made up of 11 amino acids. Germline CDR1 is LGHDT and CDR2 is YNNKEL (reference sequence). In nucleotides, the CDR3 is TGTGCCAGCAGCCAGGCGACAGGCCTGTACTTC. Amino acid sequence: CASSQATGLYF.

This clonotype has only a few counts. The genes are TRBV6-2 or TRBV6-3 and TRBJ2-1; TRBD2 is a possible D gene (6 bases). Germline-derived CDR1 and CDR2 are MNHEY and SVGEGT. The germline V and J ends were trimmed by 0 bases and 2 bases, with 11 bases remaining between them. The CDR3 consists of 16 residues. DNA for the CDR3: TGTGCCAGCAGTTACTCGATAGCGGTTACCTACAATGAGCAGTTCTTC. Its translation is CASSYSIAVTYNEQFF.

CDR3 in amino acids: CSASYSGGALDEQFF. Written as DNA, the CDR3 is TGCAGTGCTAGCTATAGCGGGGGGGCCTTGGATGAGCAGTTCTTC. This chain uses TRBV20-1 with TRBJ2-1, with 11 positions matching TRBD2. This CDR3 spans 15 amino acids. Germline V gene data show CDR1 as DFQATT and CDR2 as SNEGSKA (reference sequence). Trimming cost V 3 bases and J 8 bases; bases outside gene matches: 9.

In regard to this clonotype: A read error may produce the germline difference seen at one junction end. CDR3 coding DNA: TGTGCCAGCAGCGTTCTACAGGGAGGAGACATTCGGTACTTC. Its translation: CASSVLQGGDIRYF. This sequence joins TRBV5-6 and TRBJ2-4; D tentatively fits TRBD1 or TRBD2 (6 bases each). CDR3 length: 14 amino acids. The germline V gene encodes CDR1 SGHDT and CDR2 YYEEEE.

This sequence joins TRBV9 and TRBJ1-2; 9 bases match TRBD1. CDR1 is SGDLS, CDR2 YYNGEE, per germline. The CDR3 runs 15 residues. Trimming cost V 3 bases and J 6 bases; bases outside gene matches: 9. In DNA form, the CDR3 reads TGTGCCAGCAGCGATGGGACAGGGAACCCGCATGGCTACACCTTC. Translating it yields CASSDGTGNPHGYTF.

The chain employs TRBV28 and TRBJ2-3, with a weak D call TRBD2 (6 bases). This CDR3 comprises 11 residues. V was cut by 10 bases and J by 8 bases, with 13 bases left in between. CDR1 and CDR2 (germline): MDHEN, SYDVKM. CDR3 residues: CATSGGSTQYF. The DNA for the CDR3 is TGTGCCACCTCCGGAGGGAGTACGCAGTATTTT.

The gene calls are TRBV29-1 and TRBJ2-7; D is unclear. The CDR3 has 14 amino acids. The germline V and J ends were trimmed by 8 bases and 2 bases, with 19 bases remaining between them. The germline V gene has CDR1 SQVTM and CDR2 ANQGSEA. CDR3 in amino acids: CSTSYRDGPYEQYF. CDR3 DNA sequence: TGCAGCACTTCCTATCGCGACGGACCCTACGAGCAGTACTTC.

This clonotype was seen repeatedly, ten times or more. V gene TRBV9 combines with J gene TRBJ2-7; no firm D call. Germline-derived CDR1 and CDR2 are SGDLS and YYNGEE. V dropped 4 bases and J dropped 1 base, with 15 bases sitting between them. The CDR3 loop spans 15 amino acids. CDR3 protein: CASSPTGGSSYEQYF. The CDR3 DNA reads TGTGCCAGCAGCCCTACGGGTGGAAGTTCCTACGAGCAGTACTTC.

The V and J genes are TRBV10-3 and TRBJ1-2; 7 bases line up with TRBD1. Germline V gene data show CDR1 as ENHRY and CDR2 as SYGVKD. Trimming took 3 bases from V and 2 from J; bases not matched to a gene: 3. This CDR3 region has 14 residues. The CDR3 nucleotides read TGTGCCATCAGTGATGGCAGGGGGAACTATGGCTACACCTTC. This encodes CAISDGRGNYGYTF.

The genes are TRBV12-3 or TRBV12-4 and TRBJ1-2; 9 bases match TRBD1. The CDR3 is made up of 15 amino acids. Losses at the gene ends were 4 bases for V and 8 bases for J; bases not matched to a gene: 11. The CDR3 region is CASSCKPGTGYGYTF. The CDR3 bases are TGTGCCAGCAGTTGTAAGCCCGGGACAGGGTACGGCTACACCTTC.

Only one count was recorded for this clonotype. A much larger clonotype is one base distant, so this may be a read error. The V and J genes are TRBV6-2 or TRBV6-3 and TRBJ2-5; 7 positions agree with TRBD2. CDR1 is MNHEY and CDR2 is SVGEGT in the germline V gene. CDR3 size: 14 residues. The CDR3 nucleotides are TGTGTCAGCAGTGGACTAGTGCCTTCCGGGACCCAGTACTTC. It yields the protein CVSSGLVPSGTQYF.

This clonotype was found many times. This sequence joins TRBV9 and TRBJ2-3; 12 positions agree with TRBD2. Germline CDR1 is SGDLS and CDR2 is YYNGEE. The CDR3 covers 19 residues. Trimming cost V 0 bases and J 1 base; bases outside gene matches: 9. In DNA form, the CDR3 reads TGTGCCAGCAGCGTAGACCCTGGACTAGCGGGACCCCGCACAGATACGCAGTATTTT. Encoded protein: CASSVDPGLAGPRTDTQYF.

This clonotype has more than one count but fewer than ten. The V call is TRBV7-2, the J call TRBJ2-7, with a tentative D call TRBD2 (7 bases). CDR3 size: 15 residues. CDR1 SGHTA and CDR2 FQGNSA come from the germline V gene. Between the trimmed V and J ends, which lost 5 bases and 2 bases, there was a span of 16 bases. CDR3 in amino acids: CASSLPAGTTYEQYF. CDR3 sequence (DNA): TGTGCCAGCAGCCTCCCAGCGGGGACAACCTACGAGCAGTACTTC.

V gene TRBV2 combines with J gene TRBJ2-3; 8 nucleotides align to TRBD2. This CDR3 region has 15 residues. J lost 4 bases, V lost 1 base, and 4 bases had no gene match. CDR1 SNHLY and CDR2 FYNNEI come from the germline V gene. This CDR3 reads CASSEVGGGPDTQYF. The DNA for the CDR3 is TGTGCCAGCAGTGAAGTCGGGGGGGGCCCAGATACGCAGTATTTT.

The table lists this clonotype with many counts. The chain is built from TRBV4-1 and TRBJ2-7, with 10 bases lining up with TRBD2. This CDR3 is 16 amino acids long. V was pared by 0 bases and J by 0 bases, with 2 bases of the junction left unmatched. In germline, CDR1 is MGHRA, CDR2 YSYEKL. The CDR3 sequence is CASSQEKRGGSYEQYF. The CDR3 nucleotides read TGCGCCAGCAGCCAAGAAAAGCGGGGGGGCTCCTACGAGCAGTACTTC.

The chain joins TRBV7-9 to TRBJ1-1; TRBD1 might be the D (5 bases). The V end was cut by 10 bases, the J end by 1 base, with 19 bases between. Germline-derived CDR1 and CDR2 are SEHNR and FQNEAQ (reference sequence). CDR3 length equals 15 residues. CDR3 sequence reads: CAISWGTGGNTEAFF. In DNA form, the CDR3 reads TGTGCCATCTCTTGGGGCACCGGGGGGAACACTGAAGCTTTCTTT. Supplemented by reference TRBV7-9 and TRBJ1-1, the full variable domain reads DTGVSQNPRHKITKRGQNVTFRCDPISEHNRLYWYRQTLGQGPEFLTYFQNEAQLEKSRLLSDRFSAERPKGSFSTLEIQRTEQGDSAMYLCAISWGTGGNTEAFFGQGTRLTVV.

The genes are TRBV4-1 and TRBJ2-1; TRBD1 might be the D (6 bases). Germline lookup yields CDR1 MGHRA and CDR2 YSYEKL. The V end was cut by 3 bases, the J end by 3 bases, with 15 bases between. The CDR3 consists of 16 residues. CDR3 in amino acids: CASSQQGSGIYNEQFF. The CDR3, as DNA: TGCGCCAGCAGCCAGCAGGGGTCTGGGATCTACAATGAGCAGTTCTTC.

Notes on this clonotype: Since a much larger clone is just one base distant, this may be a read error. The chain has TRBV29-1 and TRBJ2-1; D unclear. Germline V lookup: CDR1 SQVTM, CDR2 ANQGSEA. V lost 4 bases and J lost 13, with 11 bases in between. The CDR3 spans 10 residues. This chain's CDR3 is CSVVEQTQFF. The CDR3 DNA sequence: TGCAGCGTTGTTGAGCAGACCCAGTTCTTC.

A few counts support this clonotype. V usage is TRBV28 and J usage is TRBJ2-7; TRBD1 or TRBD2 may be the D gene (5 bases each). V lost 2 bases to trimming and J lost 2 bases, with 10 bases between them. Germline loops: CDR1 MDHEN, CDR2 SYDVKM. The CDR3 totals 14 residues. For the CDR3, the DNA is TGTGCCAGCAGTTTACCCCAGGGACCCTACGAGCAGTACTTC. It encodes CASSLPQGPYEQYF.